The 14 T cell receptor beta chains in this list originate from one sample, sequenced in a study of T cell responses to AZD1222 COVID-19 vaccine. TCRdb keeps only in-frame clones here, not all; method: immunoSEQ multiplex PCR. The top ten clones hold just over 7% of a sample with under 150,000 clones, 90% of them seen once. Here the sequenced sample was peripheral blood, taken on day 0 of AZD1222 vaccination. Receptors were obtained from an adult in good health.

The chain combines TRBV6-6 with TRBJ1-6; no clear D gene. With 6 bases removed from V and 7 bases from J, the gap between germline ends came to 10 bases. This CDR3 has 13 amino acids. Per the germline V gene, CDR1 is MNHNY and CDR2 is SVGAGI (reference sequence). CDR3 region: CASSQTDNSPLHF. In nucleotides, the CDR3 is TGTGCCAGCAGCCAAACAGACAATTCACCCCTCCACTTT.

The V gene is TRBV20-1, the J gene TRBJ2-5; weak D call: TRBD2 (5 bases). This CDR3 has 11 residues. The germline CDR1 and CDR2 sequences are DFQATT and SNEGSKA (reference sequence). CDR3 nucleotides: TGCGCGCCCGGGGTATTACAGACCCAGTACTTC. This gives the protein CAPGVLQTQYF.

This clone has only a few counts. The CDR3 here is CASTTGYQPQHF. CDR3 DNA: TGTGCCAGTACAACAGGGTACCAGCCCCAGCATTTT. The chain carries TRBV19 and TRBJ1-5, with D tentatively TRBD1 (6 bases). This CDR3 has 12 amino acids. Germline CDR1 reads LNHDA; CDR2 reads SQIVND (reference sequence). The V and J ends lost 7 bases and 7 bases respectively, with 11 bases between them.

This chain connects TRBV24-1 to TRBJ2-2; 10 bases are a match to TRBD1. Germline assignment: CDR1 KGHDR and CDR2 SFDVKD. This CDR3 contains 18 residues. The J segment lost 6 bases and the V segment lost 9 bases, leaving 18 bases of the junction unmatched. The CDR3 DNA sequence: TGTGCCACCGAAGGGGGACCGGGACAGGGGTCAAATTCCGGGGAGCTGTTTTTT. It yields the protein CATEGGPGQGSNSGELFF.

This chain links TRBV28 with TRBJ2-1; weak D call: TRBD1 (5 bases). Germline values: CDR1 MDHEN, CDR2 SYDVKM. CDR3 length: 11 residues. Trimming removed 3 bases from V and 12 bases from J, with 9 bases in between. CDR3 DNA sequence: TGTGCCAGCAGTTTTTCCCAGGGGCAGTTCTTC. It is translated as CASSFSQGQFF. Full variable domain (outside the CDR3, taken from reference TRBV28 and TRBJ2-1): DVKVTQSSRYLVKRTGEKVFLECVQDMDHENMFWYRQDPGLGLRLIYFSYDVKMKEKGDIPEGYSVSREKKERFSLILESASTNQTSMYLCASSFSQGQFFGPGTRLTVL.

In DNA, the CDR3 is TGTGCCACCAGTGATAAAGGACAGGTCAACACCGGGGAGCTGTTTTTT. Its protein is CATSDKGQVNTGELFF. The chain uses TRBV24-1 and TRBJ2-2; 7 bases are shared with TRBD1. This CDR3 is built from 16 residues. The V and J ends lost 3 bases and 2 bases, in that order; junction bases with no gene match: 5. In germline, CDR1 is KGHDR, CDR2 SFDVKD.

The rearrangement joins TRBV24-1 to TRBJ2-2; no reliable D call. CDR3 length: 17 amino acids. V was shortened by 5 bases and J by 3 bases, with 18 bases between the two germline ends. Germline V gene lookup returns CDR1 KGHDR and CDR2 SFDVKD. This CDR3 reads CATSASGPKEDTGELFF. CDR3 coding DNA: TGTGCCACCAGTGCCTCCGGGCCAAAGGAAGACACCGGGGAGCTGTTTTTT.

The genes are TRBV7-6 and TRBJ2-1; D may be TRBD1 (6 bases). From germline, CDR1 is SGHVS and CDR2 FNYEAQ. V dropped 1 base and J dropped 5 bases, with 9 bases sitting between them. This CDR3 comprises 14 residues. The CDR3: CASSLGGGNNEQFF. In DNA form, the CDR3 reads TGTGCCAGCAGCTTAGGAGGGGGAAACAATGAGCAGTTCTTC.

CDR3 amino acids: CASSLGQGNTQYF. Here the CDR3 DNA reads TGTGCCAGCAGCTTAGGGCAGGGGAATACGCAGTATTTT. V gene TRBV7-9 combines with J gene TRBJ2-3; the D gene is possibly TRBD1 (6 bases). The CDR3 covers 13 residues. V was trimmed by 1 base and J by 7 bases, leaving 9 bases between them. Germline V gene data show CDR1 as SEHNR and CDR2 as FQNEAQ (reference sequence).

The chain is built from TRBV3-1 (or the pseudogene TRBV3-2) and TRBJ1-4; perhaps TRBD1 as D (5 bases). The CDR3 consists of 13 residues. Trimming removed 1 base from V and 8 bases from J, with 8 bases in between. CDR1 LGHDT and CDR2 YNNKEL come from the germline V gene (reference sequence). The CDR3 region has the DNA TGTGCCAGCAGCCAAGGAGGGGTGGAAAAACTGTTTTTT. Translating it yields CASSQGGVEKLFF.

This clone was seen just once. One junction end does not reproduce the germline sequence, and a read error may be involved. The chain uses TRBV7-8 and TRBJ2-3, with 9 bases identical to TRBD1. Germline assignment: CDR1 SGHVS and CDR2 FQNEAQ. CDR3 size: 14 residues. The CDR3 is CATSRDRDTDTQYF. CDR3 in DNA: TGTGCCACCAGCAGGGACAGGGACACAGATACGCAGTATTTT.

This sequence joins TRBV28 and TRBJ1-1; D is uncertain. Per the germline V gene, CDR1 is MDHEN and CDR2 is SYDVKM. Trimming removed 5 bases at V and 6 bases at J, with 16 bases between. This CDR3 has 14 residues. CDR3 DNA sequence: TGTGCCAGCAGTCCCGGGAGGAATGTACCTGAAGCTTTCTTT. As protein: CASSPGRNVPEAFF.

The chain carries TRBV7-9 and TRBJ1-3; D remains unclear. Trimming left V 4 bases short and J 3 bases short, with 10 bases between. Germline CDR1 and CDR2: SEHNR and FQNEAQ (reference sequence). The CDR3 contains 14 residues. The CDR3 region is CASSSPIGGNTIYF. CDR3 coding DNA: TGTGCCAGCAGCTCCCCCATAGGTGGAAACACCATATATTTT.

V usage is TRBV25-1 and J usage is TRBJ1-2, with a tentative D call TRBD1 (5 bases). This CDR3 spans 17 amino acids. Germline CDR1 MGHDK, CDR2 SYGVNS. V lost 2 bases to trimming and J lost 3 bases, with 19 bases between them. CDR3 loop: CASSESSWGRGDYGYTF. The CDR3 nucleotides are TGTGCCAGCAGTGAAAGTTCTTGGGGCCGGGGGGACTATGGCTACACCTTC.